Sequencing of this T cell receptor (beta chain) was carried out in a study of CD8+CD57+ T cells in acquired aplastic anemia. Study details: Mean yield of DNA from sorted CD4+ and CD8+ cells was about 3.2 ug.

General study points: Common to patients and controls were 25 to 30 CD8+ CDR3 sequences. Between the patient and control groups, CD8+ Simpson's diversity did not differ significantly.

Genomic DNA templated the TCR beta VDJ and CDR3 profiling. Each CDR3 protein is one row after TCRdb ran MiXCR on the reads. The sample carries 250,000 to 350,000 distinct CDR3 sequences, about 56% recorded once. V shed 8 bases and J 4 bases; nucleotides not matched to a gene: 1. The CDR3 covers 11 residues. Germline V lookup: CDR1 DFQATT, CDR2 SNEGSKA (reference sequence). As regards this clonotype: Its antigen is undetermined.

The origin of this receptor is a human donor with severe aplastic anemia or a healthy control (not recorded which). J is TRBJ2-1 and V is TRBV20-1; 8 bases line up with TRBD2. Source material: sorted CD4+, CD8+, or CD8+CD57+ T cells (not recorded which) from PBMCs. This chain's CDR3 is CSSGSYNEQFF. The CDR3 DNA follows: TGCAGTAGCGGGAGTTACAATGAGCAGTTCTTC.